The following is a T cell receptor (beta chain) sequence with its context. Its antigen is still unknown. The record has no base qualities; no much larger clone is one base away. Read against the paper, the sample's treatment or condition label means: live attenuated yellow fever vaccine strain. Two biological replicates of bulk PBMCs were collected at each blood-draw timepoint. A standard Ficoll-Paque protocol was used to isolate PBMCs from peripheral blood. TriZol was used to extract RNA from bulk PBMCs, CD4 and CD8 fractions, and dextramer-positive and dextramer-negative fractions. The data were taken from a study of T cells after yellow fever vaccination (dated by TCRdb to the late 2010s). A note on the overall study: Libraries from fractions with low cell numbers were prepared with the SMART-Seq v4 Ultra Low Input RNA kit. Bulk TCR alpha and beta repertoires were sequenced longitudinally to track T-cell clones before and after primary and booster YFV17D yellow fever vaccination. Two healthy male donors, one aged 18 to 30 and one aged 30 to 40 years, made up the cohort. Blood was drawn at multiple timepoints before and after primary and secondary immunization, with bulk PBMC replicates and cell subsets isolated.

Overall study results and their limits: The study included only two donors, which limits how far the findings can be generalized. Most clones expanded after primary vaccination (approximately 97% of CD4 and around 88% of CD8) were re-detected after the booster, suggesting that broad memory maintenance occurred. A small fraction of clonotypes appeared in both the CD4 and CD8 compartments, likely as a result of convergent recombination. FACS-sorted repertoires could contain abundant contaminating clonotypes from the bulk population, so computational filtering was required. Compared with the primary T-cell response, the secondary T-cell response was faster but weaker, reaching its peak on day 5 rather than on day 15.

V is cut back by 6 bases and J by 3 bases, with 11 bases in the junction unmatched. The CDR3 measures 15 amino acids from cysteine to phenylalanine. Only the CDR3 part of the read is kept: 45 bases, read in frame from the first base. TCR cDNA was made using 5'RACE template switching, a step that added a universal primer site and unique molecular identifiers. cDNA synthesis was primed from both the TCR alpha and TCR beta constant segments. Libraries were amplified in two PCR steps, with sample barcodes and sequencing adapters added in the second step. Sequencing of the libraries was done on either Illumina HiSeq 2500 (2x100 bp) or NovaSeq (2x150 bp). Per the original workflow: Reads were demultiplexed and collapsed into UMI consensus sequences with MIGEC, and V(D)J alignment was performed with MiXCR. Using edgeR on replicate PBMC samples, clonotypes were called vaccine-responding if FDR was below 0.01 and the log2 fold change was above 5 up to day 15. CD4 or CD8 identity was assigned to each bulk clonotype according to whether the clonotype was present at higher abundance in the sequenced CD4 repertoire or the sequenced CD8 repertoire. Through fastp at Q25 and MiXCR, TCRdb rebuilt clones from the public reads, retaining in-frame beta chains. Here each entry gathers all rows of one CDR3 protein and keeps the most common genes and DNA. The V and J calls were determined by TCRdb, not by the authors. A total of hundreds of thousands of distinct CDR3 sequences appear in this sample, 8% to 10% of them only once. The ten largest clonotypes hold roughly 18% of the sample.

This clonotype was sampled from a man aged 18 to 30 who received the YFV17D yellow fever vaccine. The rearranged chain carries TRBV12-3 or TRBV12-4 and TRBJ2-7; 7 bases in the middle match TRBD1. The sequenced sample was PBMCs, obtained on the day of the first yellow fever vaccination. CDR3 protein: CASSVFGGQSYEQYF. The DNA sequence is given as TGTGCCAGCAGCGTCTTTGGGGGACAGAGCTACGAGCAGTACTTC.